These T cell receptor beta chains were read from a single sample in a study of post-analysis software for immune sequencing data. TCRdb itself ran the PCR reads through MiXCR, one entry per CDR3 protein. The table records roughly 800,000 distinct CDR3 sequences, about 53% of them present only once. Sequenced input: blood. These receptors all stem from a girl between 10 and 17 years old with multiple sclerosis. The CDR3 runs from the conserved cysteine through the conserved F or W. A D gene is named only where the DNA matches it firmly. Expanded clones get a size class; other rows say once, few or many, or leave the size out.

J	size	V	D	DNA	CDR3
TRBJ2-7	NA	TRBV10-2	NA	TGCGCCAGCAACGGCCTAAGTTACGAGCAGTACTTC	CASNGLSYEQYF
TRBJ2-7	NA	TRBV7-2	NA	TGTGCCAGCAGCTTAGCTTCGACGGGGAGACACCCCTACGAGCAGTACTTC	CASSLASTGRHPYEQYF
TRBJ2-7	NA	TRBV7-9	NA	TGTGCCAGCAGCTCACTTACCTACGAGCAGTACTTC	CASSSLTYEQYF
TRBJ2-5	few	TRBV5-1	TRBD2	TGCGCCAGCAGCTTGTCGCTAGCGGGGACACAAGAGACCCAGTACTTC	CASSLSLAGTQETQYF
TRBJ1-2	NA	TRBV20-1	TRBD1	TGCATTACAGGGGCTAACTATGGCTACACCTTC	CITGANYGYTF
TRBJ1-5	few	TRBV10-3	NA	TGTGCCTCGACCGGGGGGGTAGGAAATCAGCCCCAGCATTTT	CASTGGVGNQPQHF
TRBJ2-1	NA	TRBV7-9	NA	TGTGCCAGCAGCTTAGCGGAGGTCGCGCACAATGAGCAGTTCTTC	CASSLAEVAHNEQFF
TRBJ2-7	NA	TRBV20-1	TRBD2	TGCAGTGCTAGGGTCGGACTAGCGGGAGCTACGTTGCAGTACTTC	CSARVGLAGATLQYF
TRBJ2-7	few	TRBV6-5	TRBD2	TGTGCCAGCAGTTACGGGGGGGGATCCTACGAGCAGTACTTC	CASSYGGGSYEQYF
TRBJ2-5	NA	TRBV29-1	TRBD2	TGCAGCGTCCCACTAGCGGGAGGGGACCCTTACCAAGAGACCCAGTACTTC	CSVPLAGGDPYQETQYF
TRBJ2-1	few	TRBV20-1	TRBD1	TGCAGTGCTAGAGGGGACAGGGCCCACAATGAGCAGTTCTTC	CSARGDRAHNEQFF
TRBJ2-7	NA	TRBV10-3	NA	TGTGCCATACTTGACTTCTCCTCCTACGAGCAGTACTTC	CAILDFSSYEQYF
TRBJ2-7	NA	TRBV10-3	NA	TGTGCCATAGACCCCGGGGTAGAAGGCGAGCAGTACTTC	CAIDPGVEGEQYF
TRBJ2-7	NA	TRBV6-6	NA	TGTGCCAGCGCGAGTCGCGAGTTCTACGAGCAGTACTTC	CASASREFYEQYF
TRBJ2-7	NA	TRBV5-1	NA	TGCGCCAGCAGCGCCGGACGGTTCTACGAGCAGTACTTC	CASSAGRFYEQYF
TRBJ2-5	few	TRBV5-1	TRBD2	TGCGCCAGCAGCGTCGGACTAGCGGGAGGCCACCAAGAGACCCAGTACTTC	CASSVGLAGGHQETQYF
TRBJ2-7	NA	TRBV3-1	NA	TGTGCCAGCAGCCCGCATGGGGGGAAACCCTACGAGCAGTACTTC	CASSPHGGKPYEQYF
TRBJ2-1	NA	TRBV5-1	NA	TGCGCCAGCAGCTTTAGCCCAGGGCTTGGCTGCAATGAGCAGTTCTTC	CASSFSPGLGCNEQFF
TRBJ1-4	few	TRBV7-9	NA	TGTGCCAGCAGCTTACCCTTGGCAGGGCCTAATGAAAAACTGTTTTTT	CASSLPLAGPNEKLFF
TRBJ2-1	NA	TRBV5-1	NA	TGCGTCAGCAGCTGGGGCGGGGATGAGCAGTTCTTC	CVSSWGGDEQFF
TRBJ2-3	once	TRBV2	TRBD1	TGTGCCAGCAGGATCGGGACAGGGGCAAACACAGATACGCAGTATTTT	CASRIGTGANTDTQYF
TRBJ2-3	once	TRBV7-2	TRBD2	TGTGCCAGCAGCGTTTCAGCGGGGGCGCGCACAGATACGCAGTATTTT	CASSVSAGARTDTQYF
TRBJ2-1	NA	TRBV7-2	TRBD2	TGTGCCAGCAGCCCACCCGGACTAGCGGGACACAATGAGCAGTTCTTC	CASSPPGLAGHNEQFF
TRBJ2-1	NA	TRBV7-9	NA	TGTGCCAGCAGGTCTTGGATCGGTGAGCAGTTCTTC	CASRSWIGEQFF
TRBJ1-2	once	TRBV10-3	NA	TGTGCCATCAGCCCGGACGGAAGCTATGGCTACACCTTC	CAISPDGSYGYTF
TRBJ2-1	NA	TRBV6-2/TRBV6-3	NA	TGTGCCAGCAGTTACGCCAGGGTCCACCCCAGACAATATGAGCAGTTCTTC	CASSYARVHPRQYEQFF
TRBJ1-1	NA	TRBV7-6	NA	TGTGCCAGCAGCCGCGCGGCAGAGACGAACACTGAAGCTTTCTTT	CASSRAAETNTEAFF
TRBJ1-2	few	TRBV29-1	TRBD1	TGCAGCGTTGGACAGGGCAGTCCTGGCTACACCTTC	CSVGQGSPGYTF
TRBJ2-2	NA	TRBV2	TRBD2	TGTGCCAGCAGGGGGACTAGCGGGATCTGGACCGGGGAGCTGTTTTTT	CASRGTSGIWTGELFF
TRBJ2-7	few	TRBV29-1	TRBD1	TGCAGCGCAAGGACAGGGGAGTCCTACGAGCAGTACTTC	CSARTGESYEQYF
TRBJ1-6	NA	TRBV7-8	NA	TGTGCCAGCAGCACCACTGTCGGCGGCAGCAATAATTCACCCCTCCACTTT	CASSTTVGGSNNSPLHF
TRBJ2-1	NA	TRBV20-1	TRBD2	TGCAGTGCAAGACTAGCGGGACTCTTCTACAATGAGCAGTTCTTC	CSARLAGLFYNEQFF
TRBJ1-5	NA	TRBV12-3/TRBV12-4	NA	TGTGCCAGCAGTTGGGGGACATCCCCAGGGGGCAATCAGCCCCAGCATTTT	CASSWGTSPGGNQPQHF
TRBJ2-1	few	TRBV20-1	TRBD2	TGCAGTGCTAGAGATCTGCTAGCGGGGGACAATGAGCAGTTCTTC	CSARDLLAGDNEQFF
TRBJ1-1	once	TRBV6-1	NA	TGTGCCAGCAGTGTTTCGAGACAGATGAACACTGAAGCTTTCTTT	CASSVSRQMNTEAFF
TRBJ2-3	few	TRBV3-1	NA	TGTGCCAGCAGAGGGGCCGCGGATACGCAGTATTTT	CASRGAADTQYF
TRBJ1-5	NA	TRBV12-3/TRBV12-4	NA	TGTGCCAGTGGTGGGGGGGATAGCAATCAGCCCCAGCATTTT	CASGGGDSNQPQHF
TRBJ2-5	NA	TRBV18	TRBD2	TGTGCCAGCTCACCAAAGCGGGGGATTCAAGAGACCCAGTACTTC	CASSPKRGIQETQYF
TRBJ2-2	NA	TRBV7-8	NA	TGTGCCAGCAGCTTAATGCCTTTCGAAGTCGGAGTGGACACCGGGGAGCTGTTTTTT	CASSLMPFEVGVDTGELFF
TRBJ2-5	NA	TRBV20-1	NA	TGCAGTGTTAACCCCCCAGGGCGGGGACAAGAGACCCAGTACTTC	CSVNPPGRGQETQYF
TRBJ2-3	once	TRBV6-1	NA	TGTGCCAGCAGTGCCCGGGACGGTGGGGATACGCAGTATTTT	CASSARDGGDTQYF
TRBJ2-3	few	TRBV7-2	TRBD2	TGTGCCAGCAGTCACGGGAGGCCTAGCACAGATACGCAGTATTTT	CASSHGRPSTDTQYF
TRBJ1-1	NA	TRBV5-1	NA	TGTGCCAGCAGCTTATCGAACACTGAAGCTTTCTTT	CASSLSNTEAFF
TRBJ2-7	NA	TRBV21-1	NA	TGTGCCAGCAGCAAGAGGGACAGTTCCAATTACGAGCAGTACTTC	CASSKRDSSNYEQYF
TRBJ2-7	few	TRBV12-3/TRBV12-4	NA	TGTGCCAGCAGTCCCGGACAGCCCGATAGCTCCTACGAGCAGTACTTC	CASSPGQPDSSYEQYF
TRBJ2-1	NA	TRBV5-1	TRBD2	TGCGCCAGCTTCGACCCACTAGCGGGAGATGATGAGCAGTTCTTC	CASFDPLAGDDEQFF
TRBJ2-3	NA	TRBV18	TRBD2	TGTGCCAGCTCACCCCGAGCGGGAGTCAATCCCACCCGCACAGATACGCAGTATTTT	CASSPRAGVNPTRTDTQYF
TRBJ2-3	NA	TRBV9	TRBD2	TGTGCCAGCAGCGTCGGAGCGGGAGACTTTAGGGCAGATACGCAGTATTTT	CASSVGAGDFRADTQYF
TRBJ1-2	few	TRBV3-1	NA	TGTGCCAGCAGCCAACAGAAACTCTCCGGCTACACCTTC	CASSQQKLSGYTF
TRBJ2-1	NA	TRBV24-1	TRBD2	TGTGCCACCAGTGATTTCGGGGGGAATGAGCAGTTCTTC	CATSDFGGNEQFF
TRBJ1-5	few	TRBV10-3	NA	TGTGCCACGGGAGAGAGCAATCAGCCCCAGCATTTT	CATGESNQPQHF
TRBJ2-3	NA	TRBV12-3/TRBV12-4	TRBD2	TGTGCCAGCAGGGGAGGGTATACGCAGTATTTT	CASRGGYTQYF
TRBJ1-1	NA	TRBV20-1	TRBD1	TGCAGTGCTAGAGATCAGTGGGACAGTAACACTGAAGCTTTCTTT	CSARDQWDSNTEAFF